Described below is a single TCR beta chain sequence and its context. Its specificity is unknown. The entry originates in a study of T-cell memory formation after mild COVID-19. Overall study findings and caveats: SARS-CoV-2 specificity of second-wave clones peaking day 37 was unconfirmed. In pre-infection memory, a portion of responding clones appeared, which suggested that cross-reactive memory joined. There was a balanced CD4/CD8 profile in clones contracting day 15 to 85, and later expanders leaned CD4+.

The authors produced TCR alpha and TCR beta cDNA libraries with sample barcodes and UMIs by 5'RACE using constant-segment primers. TCRdb re-analysed the 5' RACE reads in MiXCR, keeping a single row per CDR3 protein. The data contain tens of thousands of distinct CDR3 sequences, more than 11% of them singletons. Germline CDR1 and CDR2: MNHEY and SMNVEV (reference sequence). V gave up 7 bases and J gave up 8 bases, with 15 bases separating them. This CDR3 is 14 amino acids long. Sequenced input: PBMCs or a T cell subset sorted from them (not recorded which). This sequence joins TRBV27 and TRBJ1-6; no reliable D call. The clonotype was recovered from an adult woman who had mild COVID-19 (a few samples of this study predate the infection). Cell type and time point are not known. CDR3 residues: CASTPQLSYSPLHF. The CDR3 DNA reads TGTGCCAGCACCCCCCAGTTAAGCTATTCACCCCTCCACTTT.